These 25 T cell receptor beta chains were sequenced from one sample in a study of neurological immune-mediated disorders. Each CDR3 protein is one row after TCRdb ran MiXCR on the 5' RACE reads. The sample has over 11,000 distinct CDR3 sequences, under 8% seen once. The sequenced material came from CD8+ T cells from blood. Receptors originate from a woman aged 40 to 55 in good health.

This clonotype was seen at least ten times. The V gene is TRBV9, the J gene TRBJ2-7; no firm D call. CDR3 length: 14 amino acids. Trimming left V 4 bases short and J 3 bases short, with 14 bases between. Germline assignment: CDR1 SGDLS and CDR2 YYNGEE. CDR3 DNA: TGTGCCAGCAGCCCCCGGGCCCAAATCTACGAGCAGTACTTC. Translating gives CASSPRAQIYEQYF.

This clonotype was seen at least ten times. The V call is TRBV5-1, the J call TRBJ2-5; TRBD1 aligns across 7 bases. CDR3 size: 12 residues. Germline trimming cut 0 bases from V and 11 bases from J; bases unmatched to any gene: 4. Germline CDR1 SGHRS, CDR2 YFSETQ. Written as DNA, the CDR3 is TGCGCCAGCAGCTTGGAGGGGGCAACGCAGTACTTC. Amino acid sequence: CASSLEGATQYF.

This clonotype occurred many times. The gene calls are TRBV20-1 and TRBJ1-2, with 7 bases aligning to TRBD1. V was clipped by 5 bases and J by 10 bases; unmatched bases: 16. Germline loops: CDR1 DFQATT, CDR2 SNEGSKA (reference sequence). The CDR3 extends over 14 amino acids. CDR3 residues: CSAPDRSGLADYTF. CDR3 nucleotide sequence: TGCAGTGCTCCGGACAGGTCAGGATTGGCCGACTACACCTTC.

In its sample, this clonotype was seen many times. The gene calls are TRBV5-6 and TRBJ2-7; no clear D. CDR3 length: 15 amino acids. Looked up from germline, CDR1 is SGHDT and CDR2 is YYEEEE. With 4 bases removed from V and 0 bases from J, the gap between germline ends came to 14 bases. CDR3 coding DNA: TGTGCCAGCAGCGGTTTTTCGACGGGCTCCTACGAGCAGTACTTC. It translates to CASSGFSTGSYEQYF.

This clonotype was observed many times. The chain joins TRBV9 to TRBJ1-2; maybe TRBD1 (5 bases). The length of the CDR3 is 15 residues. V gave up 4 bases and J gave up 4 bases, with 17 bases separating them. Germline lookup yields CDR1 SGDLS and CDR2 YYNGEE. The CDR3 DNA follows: TGTGCCAGCAGCCCAAGTGGGGGATCTGGCTATGGCTACACCTTC. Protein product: CASSPSGGSGYGYTF.

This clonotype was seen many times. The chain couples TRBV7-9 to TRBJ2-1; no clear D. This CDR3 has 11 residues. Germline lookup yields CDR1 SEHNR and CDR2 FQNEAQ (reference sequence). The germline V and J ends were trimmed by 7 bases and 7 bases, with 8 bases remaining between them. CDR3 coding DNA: TGTGCCAGCACCTTGGGGAATGAGCAGTTCTTC. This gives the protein CASTLGNEQFF. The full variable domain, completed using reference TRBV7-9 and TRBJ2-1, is DTGVSQNPRHKITKRGQNVTFRCDPISEHNRLYWYRQTLGQGPEFLTYFQNEAQLEKSRLLSDRFSAERPKGSFSTLEIQRTEQGDSAMYLCASTLGNEQFFGPGTRLTVL.

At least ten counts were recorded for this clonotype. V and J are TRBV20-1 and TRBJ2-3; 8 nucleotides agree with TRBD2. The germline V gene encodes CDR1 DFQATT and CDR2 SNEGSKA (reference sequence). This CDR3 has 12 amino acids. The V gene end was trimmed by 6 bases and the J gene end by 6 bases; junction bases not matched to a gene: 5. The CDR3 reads CSARTGGDTQYF. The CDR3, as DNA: TGCAGTGCCCGAACGGGGGGGGATACGCAGTATTTT.

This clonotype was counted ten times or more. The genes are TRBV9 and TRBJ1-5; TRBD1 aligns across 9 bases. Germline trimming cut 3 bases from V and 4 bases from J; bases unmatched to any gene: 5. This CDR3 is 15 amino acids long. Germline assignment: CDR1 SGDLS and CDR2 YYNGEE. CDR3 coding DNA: TGTGCCAGCAGCGGTGGGACAGGGTTTAATCAGCCCCAGCATTTT. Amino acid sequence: CASSGGTGFNQPQHF.

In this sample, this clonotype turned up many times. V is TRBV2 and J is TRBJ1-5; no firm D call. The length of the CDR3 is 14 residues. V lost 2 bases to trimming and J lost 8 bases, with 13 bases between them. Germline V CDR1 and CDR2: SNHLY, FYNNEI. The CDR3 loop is CASSESFASKPQHF. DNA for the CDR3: TGTGCCAGCAGTGAAAGTTTTGCCAGCAAGCCCCAGCATTTT.

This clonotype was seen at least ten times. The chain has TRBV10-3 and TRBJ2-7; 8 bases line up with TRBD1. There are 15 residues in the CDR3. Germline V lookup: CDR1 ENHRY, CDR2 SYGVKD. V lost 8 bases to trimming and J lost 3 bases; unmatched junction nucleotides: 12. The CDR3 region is CAIDSADREIYEQYF. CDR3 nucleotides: TGTGCCATCGACAGTGCGGACAGGGAAATCTACGAGCAGTACTTC.

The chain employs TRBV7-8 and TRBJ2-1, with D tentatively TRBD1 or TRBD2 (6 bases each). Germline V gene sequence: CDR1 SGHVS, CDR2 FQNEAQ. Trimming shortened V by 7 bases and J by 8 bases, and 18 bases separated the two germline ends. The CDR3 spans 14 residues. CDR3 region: CASNRGQGLDEQFF. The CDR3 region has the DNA TGTGCCAGCAACCGGGGGCAAGGCTTGGATGAGCAGTTCTTC.

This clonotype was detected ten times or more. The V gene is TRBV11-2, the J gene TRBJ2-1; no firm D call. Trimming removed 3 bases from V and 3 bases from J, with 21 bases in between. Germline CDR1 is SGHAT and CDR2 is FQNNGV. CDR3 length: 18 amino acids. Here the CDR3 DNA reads TGTGCCAGCAGCTTTCCGACCCACCCTTCCTTAAACTACAATGAGCAGTTCTTC. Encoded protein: CASSFPTHPSLNYNEQFF.

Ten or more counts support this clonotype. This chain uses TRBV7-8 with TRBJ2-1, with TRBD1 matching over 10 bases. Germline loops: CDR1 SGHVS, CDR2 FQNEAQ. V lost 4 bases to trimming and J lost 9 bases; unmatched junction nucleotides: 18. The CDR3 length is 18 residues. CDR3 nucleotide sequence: TGTGCCAGCAGCTCCTACCGAGTCCCGGGACAGGGGAGAGGTGAGCAGTTCTTC. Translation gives CASSSYRVPGQGRGEQFF.

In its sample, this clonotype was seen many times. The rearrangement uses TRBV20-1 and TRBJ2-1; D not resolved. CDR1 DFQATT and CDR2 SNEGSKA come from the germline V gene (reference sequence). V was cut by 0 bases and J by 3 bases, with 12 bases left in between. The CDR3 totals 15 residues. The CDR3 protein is CSARDLGSSYNEQFF. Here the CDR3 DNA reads TGCAGTGCTAGAGATCTGGGCAGTAGCTACAATGAGCAGTTCTTC.

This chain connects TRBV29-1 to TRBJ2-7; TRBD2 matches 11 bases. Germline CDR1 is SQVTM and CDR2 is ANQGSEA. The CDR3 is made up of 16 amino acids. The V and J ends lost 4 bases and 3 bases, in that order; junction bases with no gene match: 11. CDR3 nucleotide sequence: TGCAGCGTTGGGGGTTTAGCGGGGGGGCCCCTCTACGAGCAGTACTTC. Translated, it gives CSVGGLAGGPLYEQYF.

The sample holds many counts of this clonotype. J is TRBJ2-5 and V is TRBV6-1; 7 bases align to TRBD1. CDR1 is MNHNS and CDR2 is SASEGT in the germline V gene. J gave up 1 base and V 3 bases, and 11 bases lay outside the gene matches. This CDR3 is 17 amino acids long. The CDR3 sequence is CASSDGLDRPPQETQYF. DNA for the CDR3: TGTGCCAGCAGTGATGGGTTGGACAGGCCACCCCAAGAGACCCAGTACTTC.

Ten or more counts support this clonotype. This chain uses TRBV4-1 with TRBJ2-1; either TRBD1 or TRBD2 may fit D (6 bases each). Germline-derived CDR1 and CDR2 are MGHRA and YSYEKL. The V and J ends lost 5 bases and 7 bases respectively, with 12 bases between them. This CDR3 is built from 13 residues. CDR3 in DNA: TGCGCCAGCAGCACCCGAGGGGGGAATGAGCAGTTCTTC. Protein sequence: CASSTRGGNEQFF.

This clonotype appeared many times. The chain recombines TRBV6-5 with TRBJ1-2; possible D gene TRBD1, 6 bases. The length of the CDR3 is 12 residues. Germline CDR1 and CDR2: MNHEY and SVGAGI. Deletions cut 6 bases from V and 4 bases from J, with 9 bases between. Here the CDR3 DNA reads TGTGCCAGCAGGTCGGGGGCCTATGGCTACACCTTC. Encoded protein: CASRSGAYGYTF.

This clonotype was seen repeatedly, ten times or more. The CDR3 coding sequence is TGTGCCAGCAGCTTGAGCCCTAATGAGCAGTTCTTC. Its translation is CASSLSPNEQFF. The rearrangement uses TRBV7-9 and TRBJ2-1; D is uncertain. Trimming stripped 3 bases from V and 7 bases from J, with 7 bases between. The CDR3 sequence is 12 residues long. Germline V CDR1 and CDR2: SEHNR, FQNEAQ (reference sequence).

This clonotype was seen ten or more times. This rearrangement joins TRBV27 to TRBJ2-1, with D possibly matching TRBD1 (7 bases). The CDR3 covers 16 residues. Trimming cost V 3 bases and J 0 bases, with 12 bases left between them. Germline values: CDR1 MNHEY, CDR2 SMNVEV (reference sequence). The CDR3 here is CASSLSGGSSYNEQFF. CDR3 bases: TGTGCCAGCAGTTTGTCAGGGGGGAGCTCCTACAATGAGCAGTTCTTC.

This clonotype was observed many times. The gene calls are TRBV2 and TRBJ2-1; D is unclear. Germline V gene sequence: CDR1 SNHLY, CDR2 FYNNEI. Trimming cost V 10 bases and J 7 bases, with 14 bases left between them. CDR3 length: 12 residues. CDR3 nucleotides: TGTGCCACCACTGAAGGGCTTAATGAGCAGTTCTTC. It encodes CATTEGLNEQFF.

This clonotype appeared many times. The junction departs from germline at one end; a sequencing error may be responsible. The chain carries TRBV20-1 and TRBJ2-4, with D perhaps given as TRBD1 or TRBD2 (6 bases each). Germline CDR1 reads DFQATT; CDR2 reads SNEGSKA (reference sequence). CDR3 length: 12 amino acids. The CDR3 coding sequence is TGCAGTGCTAGGATCTGGGGGCCTAGCGTGCCTTTC. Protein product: CSARIWGPSVPF.

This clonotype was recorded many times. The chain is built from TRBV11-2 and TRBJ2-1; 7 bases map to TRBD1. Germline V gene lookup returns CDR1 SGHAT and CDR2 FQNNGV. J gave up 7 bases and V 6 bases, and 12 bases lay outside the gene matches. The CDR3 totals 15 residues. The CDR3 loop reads CASRYQGDLQNEQFF. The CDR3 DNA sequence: TGTGCCAGCAGATACCAGGGGGATCTTCAGAATGAGCAGTTCTTC.

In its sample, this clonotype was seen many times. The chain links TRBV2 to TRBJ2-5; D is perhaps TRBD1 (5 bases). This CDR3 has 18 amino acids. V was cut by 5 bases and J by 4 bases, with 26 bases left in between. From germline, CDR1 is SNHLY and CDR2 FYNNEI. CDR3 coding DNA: TGTGCCAGCAGTCTCTTCCCTTGGCTGCAAGCAACAGGAGAGACCCAGTACTTC. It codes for CASSLFPWLQATGETQYF.

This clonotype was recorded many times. The CDR3 DNA reads TGTGCCTGGAGTGTAGGGTCCGGGGAGCTGTTTTTT. Its protein product is CAWSVGSGELFF. This rearrangement joins TRBV30 to TRBJ2-2; D remains ambiguous. V lost 0 bases and J lost 6, with 5 bases in between. The CDR3 extends over 12 amino acids. Germline V CDR1 and CDR2: GTSNPN, SVGIG (reference sequence).